A selection of T cell receptor beta chains follows, all from one sample in a study of blood T cell repertoires in COVID-19. The method was immunoSEQ multiplex PCR; TCRdb's version includes in-frame clones alone and lacks a portion of them. In the table there are some 190,000 clones, around 80% of which are singletons. Input material: peripheral blood. These receptors all come from a man aged 60-69 years with acute or convalescent COVID-19. The CDR3 runs from the conserved cysteine through the conserved F or W. The D gene is left open where the match is weak. The size field is filled for only some rows; it gives once, few, many or a size class.

NA	NA	TRBV27	TRBJ2-7	TGTGCCAGCAGTTCACAGGGCCACTACGAGCAGTACTTC	CASSSQGHYEQYF
NA	NA	TRBV27	TRBJ1-5	TGTGCCAGCAGTTTACGTGGCCAGCCCCAGCATTTT	CASSLRGQPQHF
NA	NA	TRBV5-5	TRBJ1-5	TGTGCCAGCAGCCTCCAGGGAGGGGATCAGCCCCAGCATTTT	CASSLQGGDQPQHF
NA	TRBD1	TRBV18	TRBJ2-1	TGTGCCAGCTCCCCTACAGGGGGTATCGACAATGAGCAGTTCTTC	CASSPTGGIDNEQFF
NA	TRBD1	TRBV7-9	TRBJ1-2	TGTGCCAGCAGCCTCCAACAGGGGATAACGGACTACACCTTC	CASSLQQGITDYTF
NA	NA	TRBV10-3	TRBJ1-2	TGTGCCATCAGTGTGGGGACTGCCTCTTGGTACACCTTC	CAISVGTASWYTF
NA	NA	TRBV29-1	TRBJ2-1	TGCAGCGGGCAGACTGAAATTGAGCAGTTCTTC	CSGQTEIEQFF
once	TRBD2	TRBV11-1	TRBJ2-1	TGTGCCAGCAGCTTAGCTAGCGGGTACAATGAGCAGTTCTTC	CASSLASGYNEQFF
NA	NA	TRBV6-1	TRBJ1-4	TGTGCCAGCAGTGACAGGCCCTCCTCCCGCATGAAACTGTTTTTT	CASSDRPSSRMKLFF
once	NA	TRBV7-2	TRBJ1-3	TGTGCCAGCAGCTTAGTGTGGGGTCCAGGGGGAAACACCATATATTTT	CASSLVWGPGGNTIYF
NA	NA	TRBV10-3	TRBJ1-1	TGTGCCATCAGTAAGGGGATGAACACTGAAGCTTTCTTT	CAISKGMNTEAFF
few	TRBD1	TRBV5-1	TRBJ1-3	TGCGCCAGCAGCTGGGCGGGACAGGACGGAAACACCATATATTTT	CASSWAGQDGNTIYF
few	TRBD2	TRBV7-9	TRBJ2-1	TGTGCCAGCAGCCGCCTGGGGACTAGCGGGACTGATGAGCAGTTCTTC	CASSRLGTSGTDEQFF
few	NA	TRBV9	TRBJ2-7	TGTGCCAGCAGCGTAGGGGTAGGGGGAGGGAGCTACGAGCAGTACTTC	CASSVGVGGGSYEQYF
once	TRBD1	TRBV5-1	TRBJ1-1	TGCGCCAGCAGAATGACAGGGGGCCCAAGATGGACTGAAGCTTTCTTT	CASRMTGGPRWTEAFF
NA	NA	TRBV7-9	TRBJ1-1	TGTGCCAGCAGCTTAATGTCACAGAACACTGAAGCTTTCTTT	CASSLMSQNTEAFF
NA	TRBD2	TRBV3-1/TRBV3-2	TRBJ2-3	TGTGCCAGCAGCCAAGCGGTCCTAGCGGCCACAGATACGCAGTATTTT	CASSQAVLAATDTQYF
NA	NA	TRBV2	TRBJ1-5	TGTGCCAGCAGTGAAAGTGGGTCAGCCGCGAGGGCCCAGCATTTT	CASSESGSAARAQHF
NA	NA	TRBV9	TRBJ2-1	TGTGCCAGCAGCGTAGCGAGGGCCCCCTACAATGAGCAGTTCTTC	CASSVARAPYNEQFF
NA	NA	TRBV5-1	TRBJ2-5	TGCGCCAGCAGCCTGGGGGTTCGGGGGATGGGAGAGACCCAGTACTTC	CASSLGVRGMGETQYF
NA	NA	TRBV1	TRBJ1-2	TGCACCAGCAGCCCGTCCAGGGCGGCTAACTATGGCTACACCTTC	CTSSPSRAANYGYTF
NA	NA	TRBV12-3/TRBV12-4	TRBJ2-7	TGTGCCAGCAGCCGGGGGGCTTCATACGAGCAGTACTTC	CASSRGASYEQYF
NA	TRBD2	TRBV6-5	TRBJ2-3	TGTGCCAGCAGGACTAGCGGGGGGGCAGATACGCAGTATTTT	CASRTSGGADTQYF
NA	TRBD1	TRBV29-1	TRBJ1-4	TGCAGCGTGGGGAGAGGGGGCGCGGAAAAACTGTTTTTT	CSVGRGGAEKLFF
NA	NA	TRBV29-1	TRBJ1-1	TGCAGCGTGACAGCTTTGAGCACTGAAGCTTTCTTT	CSVTALSTEAFF
NA	NA	TRBV19	TRBJ2-1	TGTGCCAGCGATTCAGGGTTCTACAATGAGCAGTTCTTC	CASDSGFYNEQFF
NA	NA	TRBV4-1	TRBJ1-6	TGCGCCAGCAGCCAAGGTTCCTGGCAGAATAATTCACCCCTCCACTTT	CASSQGSWQNNSPLHF
NA	TRBD1	TRBV3-1/TRBV3-2	TRBJ2-1	TGTGCCAGCAGCCAAGAGACGGTATCAGGGGGCCTGTCACTCAATGAGCAGTTCTTC	CASSQETVSGGLSLNEQFF
NA	NA	TRBV9	TRBJ2-7	TGTGCCAGCAGCGTCGACGGGTGGGGGCTTAGCTCCTACGAGCAGTACTTC	CASSVDGWGLSSYEQYF
once	NA	TRBV9	TRBJ2-1	TGTGCCAGCAGCGTAGGTGGTGGCCGCTACAATGAGCAGTTCTTC	CASSVGGGRYNEQFF
NA	NA	TRBV4-1	TRBJ1-4	TGCGCCAGCAGCCCACCCTTCGGGATTCGGGAAAAACTGTTTTTT	CASSPPFGIREKLFF
once	NA	TRBV28	TRBJ1-5	TGTGCCAGCAGTTTATACAGGGTTGGTCAGCCCCAGCATTTT	CASSLYRVGQPQHF
NA	NA	TRBV9	TRBJ1-2	TGTGCCAGCAGCGTAGACCAGGGGATTGCCAATAACTATGGCTACACCTTC	CASSVDQGIANNYGYTF
NA	TRBD2	TRBV19	TRBJ2-3	TGTGCCAGTAGTATAGTTAGCGGGGGGGCAAGCCATCCGCAGTATTTT	CASSIVSGGASHPQYF
NA	NA	TRBV12-3/TRBV12-4	TRBJ1-4	TGTGCCAGCAGTTTATTCGGTGAAAAACTGTTTTTT	CASSLFGEKLFF
NA	NA	TRBV27	TRBJ1-6	TGTGCCAGCAGGGACACAGGGAATAATTCACCCCTCCACTTT	CASRDTGNNSPLHF
NA	NA	TRBV19	TRBJ1-6	TGTGCCACTCCTTGCGCCCTCCACTTT	CATPCALHF
NA	NA	TRBV7-2	TRBJ2-7	TGTGCCAGCAGCGCCAGCTACGAGCAGTACTTC	CASSASYEQYF
NA	NA	TRBV10-3	TRBJ2-7	TGTGCCATCAGAGGGATAGGGGGTTACGAGCAGTACTTC	CAIRGIGGYEQYF
NA	NA	TRBV4-1	TRBJ1-5	TGCGCCAGCAGCGGTCGCGATAGGCAGGGATATCAGCCCCAGCATTTT	CASSGRDRQGYQPQHF
NA	NA	TRBV9	TRBJ2-5	TGTGCCAGCAGCGTAGGGTCAACAGTACAAGAGACCCAGTACTTC	CASSVGSTVQETQYF
NA	NA	TRBV6-2/TRBV6-3	TRBJ2-6	TGTGCCAGCAGCCTCCCGACACTTGGGGCCAACGTCCTGACTTTC	CASSLPTLGANVLTF
NA	NA	TRBV19	TRBJ2-1	TGTGCCAGTAGTATCGGAGGGGTTTACAATGAGCAGTTCTTC	CASSIGGVYNEQFF
NA	NA	TRBV6-5	TRBJ2-5	TGTGCCAGCAGTTACGAGGCCCAGTACTTC	CASSYEAQYF
few	TRBD1	TRBV18	TRBJ1-4	TGTGCCAGCTCACCAAGGAGGGGGCGAGGGGACACAACTAATGAAAAACTGTTTTTT	CASSPRRGRGDTTNEKLFF
NA	NA	TRBV20-1	TRBJ2-7	TGCAGTGCTAGTCGCCGGACAAACAACCGTGTGGCCTACGAGCAGTACTTC	CSASRRTNNRVAYEQYF
NA	NA	TRBV6-1	TRBJ2-5	TGTGCCAGCAGTGAAGGCTACGCAGAGACCCAGTACTTC	CASSEGYAETQYF
NA	NA	TRBV7-9	TRBJ1-1	TGTGCCAGCAGCTTGATGCCACTAACAACTGAAGCTTTCTTT	CASSLMPLTTEAFF
NA	NA	TRBV3-1/TRBV3-2	TRBJ1-1	TGTGCCAGCAGCCCCAGGGCAGGCCAGGGGACTGAAGCTTTCTTT	CASSPRAGQGTEAFF
once	TRBD1	TRBV7-8	TRBJ2-7	TGTGCCACCAAGGTGAGACAGGGCTACGAGCAGTACTTC	CATKVRQGYEQYF
NA	TRBD2	TRBV19	TRBJ2-2	TGTGCCAGCTTGAGAGCGGGAGTTAACACCGGGGAGCTGTTTTTT	CASLRAGVNTGELFF
once	NA	TRBV9	TRBJ1-2	TGTGCCAGCAGCGCTCTTGGCACTAACTATGGCTACACCTTC	CASSALGTNYGYTF
NA	TRBD2	TRBV2	TRBJ2-7	TGTGCCGGTAAACTTGGACTAGCGGGATCCTACGAGCAGTACTTC	CAGKLGLAGSYEQYF